This T cell receptor (beta chain) was sequenced during a study of shared clonotypes between healthy human individuals. Produced via immunoSEQ multiplex PCR; TCRdb's table is partial and in-frame only. In the table there are roughly 2.4 million clones, about 94% of which are singletons. CDR3 length: 11 amino acids. The V end lost 3 bases, the J end lost 3 bases, and 2 bases lay between the germline ends. Germline-derived CDR1 and CDR2 are MNHEY and SVGAGI. As concerns this clone: The sample has other DNA sequences that encode this CDR3 too.

The V and J genes are TRBV6-5 and TRBJ1-1, with D unresolved. The clonotype comes from a man between 18 and 35 years old in good health. The sequenced sample consisted of naive CD4+ T cells sorted from blood. Subset defined: CD45RA+ positively selected. The CDR3 coding sequence is TGTGCCAGCAGTTATTACACTGAAGCTTTCTTT. It encodes CASSYYTEAFF.